A selection of T cell receptor beta chains follows, all from one sample in a study of blood T cells in healthy people across ages. TCRdb reprocessed the 5' RACE reads with MiXCR, giving one entry per CDR3 protein. The sample holds over 700,000 distinct CDR3 sequences, 53% seen once. The sample was blood. The receptors stem from a man older than 75 in good health. The conserved cysteine and the conserved F or W are not part of the CDR3 here.

CDR3 length | J gene | V gene | CDR3 protein
14 | TRBJ2-7 | TRBV9 | ASSPYPTGGSYEQY
17 | TRBJ2-3 | TRBV7-8 | ASSYRLAGGPLKHRYAY
13 | TRBJ1-1 | TRBV3-1 | ASSHSGVLNTEAF
12 | TRBJ2-3 | TRBV20-1 | SADSAGGADTQY
14 | - | TRBV5-1 | ASSLVTSGRRETQY
12 | TRBJ2-1 | TRBV9 | ASSAGTGTNEQF
14 | TRBJ2-1 | TRBV20-1 | SARVLSWENYNEQF
13 | TRBJ2-7 | TRBV29-1 | SAAGMTGGDYEQY
13 | TRBJ2-7 | TRBV3-1 | ASSQDRLAGNEQY
11 | TRBJ2-5 | TRBV6-1 | ASSAQPGETQY
14 | TRBJ2-1 | TRBV4-1 | ASSQVSLSPYNEQF
13 | TRBJ2-5 | TRBV6-5 | ASSRPQGARETQY
13 | TRBJ2-1 | TRBV13 | ASSPRGPLHNEQF
12 | TRBJ2-1 | TRBV6-2/TRBV6-3 | ASSTWLAGGEQF
13 | TRBJ1-2 | TRBV7-9 | ASSLATVEAGGYT
13 | TRBJ2-1 | TRBV28 | ASSFGTSGVRAQF
16 | TRBJ2-3 | TRBV6-5 | ASSYAPGLAGAVGTQY
14 | TRBJ1-1 | TRBV5-1 | ASSGRASGRNTEAF
13 | TRBJ2-1 | TRBV21-1 | ASSKVSGYFNEQF
10 | TRBJ1-2 | TRBV20-1 | SASNPLGGYT
10 | TRBJ1-4 | TRBV29-1 | SVVWGGEKLF
11 | TRBJ2-7 | TRBV5-1 | ASMGQGSYEQY
17 | TRBJ2-1 | TRBV6-1 | ASNAPSGTSVYNGNEQF
10 | TRBJ2-3 | TRBV3-1 | ASSSPGDTQY
14 | - | TRBV9 | ASSGGLAEAGETQY
15 | TRBJ2-1 | TRBV20-1 | SARSGLAGGVYNEQF
13 | TRBJ1-5 | TRBV7-2 | ASSPGGFGNQPQH
14 | - | TRBV5-1 | ASSPGLAGAQNIQY
11 | TRBJ1-1 | TRBV20-1 | SAPDRVTTEAF
12 | TRBJ2-5 | TRBV3-1 | ASSPTRIQETQY
12 | TRBJ2-1 | TRBV24-1 | ATSDPGQGNEQF
10 | TRBJ2-7 | TRBV29-1 | SVGDDSYEQY
13 | TRBJ2-4 | TRBV11-2 | ASSSGLWGASIQY
13 | TRBJ2-5 | TRBV6-5 | ASSYTHRGKETQY
14 | TRBJ2-1 | TRBV25-1 | ASGEAGRTSYNEQF
11 | TRBJ2-4 | TRBV6-5 | ASSQGAKNIQY
13 | TRBJ2-1 | TRBV7-2 | ASSPRATGGGEQF
14 | TRBJ2-5 | TRBV20-1 | GASRPGMGQGNEQY
14 | TRBJ1-5 | TRBV7-2 | ASSLSAGTQYQPQH
11 | TRBJ2-5 | TRBV29-1 | SVGGQPLGEQY
12 | TRBJ2-7 | TRBV28 | ASKGTGAPYEQY
12 | TRBJ2-5 | TRBV7-9 | ASSFFSAGETQY
13 | TRBJ2-2 | TRBV6-5 | ASSTGTLNTGELF
10 | TRBJ2-7 | TRBV29-1 | SAQWGAYEQY
11 | TRBJ2-2 | TRBV6-1 | ASRNPGTGELF
16 | - | TRBV27 | ASSLRGEASGRSETQY
13 | TRBJ2-7 | TRBV7-2 | ASSAGLAGAYEQY
15 | TRBJ2-6 | TRBV28 | ASSRTSRLSGANVLT
14 | TRBJ1-3 | TRBV7-2 | ASSLAGTGSGNTIY